The 21 T cell receptor beta chains presented below share a single source sample, sequenced in a study of T cell changes during pregnancy in multiple sclerosis. Sequenced by immunoSEQ multiplex PCR; TCRdb stores in-frame clones only, minus some. The data show 85,000 to 90,000 clones, approximately 90% seen once. Sample: peripheral blood, taken in the first trimester of pregnancy. The receptor source for this set is a female donor in good health, enrolled as a control in a pregnancy study.

The chain employs TRBV28 and TRBJ1-6; D remains ambiguous. The V end was cut by 5 bases, the J end by 11 bases, with 10 bases between. This CDR3 contains 12 residues. Germline lookup yields CDR1 MDHEN and CDR2 SYDVKM. CDR3 coding DNA: TGTGCCAGCAGTCCGGGATTGACACCCCTCCACTTT. This codes for CASSPGLTPLHF.

The rearrangement uses TRBV15 and TRBJ2-6; D remains unclear. V dropped 3 bases and J dropped 2 bases, with 11 bases sitting between them. The CDR3 has 16 amino acids. Germline CDR1 LNHNV, CDR2 YYDKDF (reference sequence). The CDR3 reads CATSSLEIPGANVLTF. CDR3 coding DNA: TGTGCCACCAGCAGTCTGGAGATACCTGGGGCCAACGTCCTGACTTTC. Filled out from reference TRBV15 and TRBJ2-6, the complete variable domain reads DAMVIQNPRYQVTQFGKPVTLSCSQTLNHNVMYWYQQKSSQAPKLLFHYYDKDFNNEADTPDNFQSRRPNTSFCFLDIRSPGLGDTAMYLCATSSLEIPGANVLTFGAGSRLTVL.

This clone was found once. The chain uses TRBV29-1 and TRBJ2-2; a weak D match, TRBD1 (6 bases). V lost 6 bases to trimming and J lost 6 bases, with 14 bases between them. CDR1 and CDR2 from the germline V gene are SQVTM and ANQGSEA. The CDR3 has 13 residues. In DNA form, the CDR3 reads TGCAGCGTCATACAGGGTGGAGCCGGGGAGCTGTTTTTT. Translation gives CSVIQGGAGELFF.

The chain has TRBV6-5 and TRBJ1-3; D not certain. V was clipped by 6 bases and J by 0 bases, with 9 bases between them. Germline-derived CDR1 and CDR2 are MNHEY and SVGAGI. The CDR3 totals 14 residues. The CDR3 loop is CASSVDYSGNTIYF. CDR3 DNA sequence: TGTGCCAGCAGCGTGGACTACTCTGGAAACACCATATATTTT.

The DNA of the CDR3 is TGTGCCAGCAGCCCGCAGACAGCGATTAATGAAAAACTGTTTTTT. It is translated as CASSPQTAINEKLFF. The V gene is TRBV11-2, the J gene TRBJ1-4; perhaps TRBD1 as D (5 bases). CDR1 is SGHAT, CDR2 FQNNGV, per germline. Trimming took off 5 bases at V and 4 bases at J, with 14 bases between the two ends. This CDR3 has 15 amino acids.

This chain joins TRBV7-2 and TRBJ2-1; no firm D call. The CDR3 runs 15 residues. Germline V CDR1 and CDR2: SGHTA, FQGNSA. Trimming removed 4 bases at V and 7 bases at J, with 17 bases between. For the CDR3, the DNA is TGTGCCAGCAGCTCTCCTGGCTTGGCGAGGAATGAGCAGTTCTTC. Translating gives CASSSPGLARNEQFF.

This chain links TRBV6-4 with TRBJ1-1; TRBD1 is a possible D gene (5 bases). Trimming pared 6 bases from V and 4 bases from J, leaving 15 bases between. This CDR3 is 14 amino acids long. Germline CDR1 is MRHNA and CDR2 is SNTAGT. This chain's CDR3 is CASSHTSGSTEAFF. The CDR3 bases are TGTGCCAGCAGCCACACCTCAGGGTCCACTGAAGCTTTCTTT.

This chain uses TRBV28 with TRBJ2-3; 10 bases fit TRBD2. V lost 6 bases, J lost 2 bases, and 11 bases stayed unmatched. The CDR3 contains 17 residues. Per the germline V gene, CDR1 is MDHEN and CDR2 is SYDVKM. CDR3 residues: CASSLKLAGITTDTQYF. The CDR3 DNA reads TGTGCCAGCAGCCTTAAACTAGCGGGGATTACCACAGATACGCAGTATTTT.

The chain is built from TRBV4-3 and TRBJ2-1; 10 bases match TRBD1. The CDR3 is 15 residues long. Germline loops: CDR1 LGHNA, CDR2 YSLEER. Trimming cost V 4 bases and J 6 bases; bases outside gene matches: 6. For the CDR3, the DNA is TGCGCCAGCAGCCGGGACAGGGGTTATATCAATGAGCAGTTCTTC. Translated: CASSRDRGYINEQFF.

The chain has TRBV28 and TRBJ2-7, with a possible D match to TRBD2 (6 bases). The CDR3 runs 13 residues. From germline, CDR1 is MDHEN and CDR2 SYDVKM. Deletions cut 7 bases from V and 3 bases from J, with 13 bases between. The CDR3 sequence: CASTPRAGYEQYF. CDR3 coding DNA: TGTGCCAGCACCCCCAGAGCGGGCTACGAGCAGTACTTC.

The rearrangement links TRBV11-2 to TRBJ2-3; D remains ambiguous. CDR3 length equals 14 residues. V shed 1 base and J shed 4 bases, with 9 bases lying between them. The germline CDR1 and CDR2 sequences are SGHAT and FQNNGV. CDR3: CASSLVRGADTQYF. The CDR3 DNA sequence: TGTGCCAGCAGCTTAGTTCGAGGAGCAGATACGCAGTATTTT.

The rearrangement links TRBV5-6 to TRBJ2-7; TRBD2 matches at 12 bases. Looked up from germline, CDR1 is SGHDT and CDR2 is YYEEEE. This CDR3 is 14 amino acids long. V gave up 4 bases and J gave up 3 bases; unmatched junction bases: 2. The CDR3 region is CASSQLAGGYEQYF. The CDR3 DNA sequence: TGTGCCAGCAGCCAACTAGCGGGGGGCTACGAGCAGTACTTC.

Only a few counts were recorded for this clone. The gene calls are TRBV10-3 and TRBJ2-7, with 12 bases identical to TRBD2. The germline V gene encodes CDR1 ENHRY and CDR2 SYGVKD. The CDR3 length is 15 residues. V was pared by 10 bases and J by 1 base, with 8 bases of the junction left unmatched. CDR3 protein: CATKPGLAGSYEQYF. As DNA, the CDR3 is TGTGCCACCAAACCGGGACTAGCGGGTTCCTACGAGCAGTACTTC.

In the case of this clone: An end of the junction differs from the germline gene, which may be a read error. The chain recombines TRBV11-2 with TRBJ2-5, with a possible D match to TRBD2 (6 bases). The CDR3 is 15 residues long. From germline, CDR1 is SGHAT and CDR2 FQNNGV. Written as DNA, the CDR3 is TGTGCCAGCAGCTTGGAGGGAGAGTACCAAAAGACCCAGTACTTC. Translated: CASSLEGEYQKTQYF.

This clone was recorded only once. The rearrangement links TRBV9 to TRBJ1-2; D gene ambiguous. The CDR3 loop spans 16 amino acids. Germline V gene lookup returns CDR1 SGDLS and CDR2 YYNGEE. The V end was cut by 0 bases, the J end by 8 bases, with 20 bases between. The CDR3 loop is CASSVGWGNGEKGYTF. The CDR3 region has the DNA TGTGCCAGCAGCGTAGGTTGGGGAAACGGGGAGAAAGGCTACACCTTC. Full variable domain (remainder filled in from reference TRBV9 and TRBJ1-2): DSGVTQTPKHLITATGQRVTLRCSPRSGDLSVYWYQQSLDQGLQFLIQYYNGEERAKGNILERFSAQQFPDLHSELNLSSLELGDSALYFCASSVGWGNGEKGYTFGSGTRLTVV.

The V call is TRBV15, the J call TRBJ2-7, with TRBD1 matching over 9 bases. CDR3 length: 16 residues. Germline values: CDR1 LNHNV, CDR2 YYDKDF (reference sequence). The trim removed 0 bases at V and 5 bases at J, leaving 8 bases unmatched. The CDR3: CATSRDSRQGDHEQYF. In DNA form, the CDR3 reads TGTGCCACCAGCAGAGATAGTCGACAGGGGGACCACGAGCAGTACTTC.

The rearrangement uses TRBV15 and TRBJ2-5, with D possibly TRBD2 on 6 matching bases. Germline V CDR1 and CDR2: LNHNV, YYDKDF (reference sequence). The CDR3 extends over 13 amino acids. V lost 4 bases, J lost 1 base, and 7 bases lay in between. The CDR3 DNA is TGTGCCACCAGCATCGGGGGCCAAGAGACCCAGTACTTC. Its translation: CATSIGGQETQYF.

This chain joins TRBV6-5 and TRBJ2-5; 7 positions match TRBD2. The CDR3 is made up of 14 amino acids. J gave up 2 bases and V 4 bases, and 4 bases lay outside the gene matches. Germline V gene lookup returns CDR1 MNHEY and CDR2 SVGAGI. The CDR3 bases are TGTGCCAGCAGTTTAGGGAGGGCGCAAGAGACCCAGTACTTC. Translating gives CASSLGRAQETQYF.

The chain links TRBV7-2 to TRBJ2-2; 10 bases are a match to TRBD2. The trim removed 2 bases at V and 4 bases at J, leaving 4 bases unmatched. The CDR3 extends over 16 amino acids. In germline, CDR1 is SGHTA, CDR2 FQGNSA. The CDR3 reads CASSLFSGGSTGELFF. CDR3 sequence (DNA): TGTGCCAGCAGCTTATTTAGCGGGGGGAGCACCGGGGAGCTGTTTTTT.

J is TRBJ1-2 and V is TRBV27; the match to TRBD1 covers 9 bases. V was clipped by 2 bases and J by 2 bases; unmatched bases: 3. The germline gives CDR1 MNHEY, CDR2 SMNVEV (reference sequence). The CDR3 is 15 residues long. The CDR3 region is CASSLRDRANYGYTF. The CDR3 DNA reads as TGTGCCAGCAGTTTACGGGACAGGGCAAACTATGGCTACACCTTC.

Concerning this clone: Its ends do not fully match the called genes, so a read error is possible. The chain uses TRBV7-7 and TRBJ2-2; the match to TRBD2 covers 13 bases. The CDR3 sequence is 15 residues long. Germline V gene data show CDR1 as SSHAT and CDR2 as FNYEAQ (reference sequence). The CDR3 sequence is CASRRTSGGAGELFF. CDR3 sequence (DNA): TGTGCTAGCAGACGGACTAGCGGGGGCGCCGGGGAGCTGTTTTTT.